The source of this TCR beta chain is a study of cytomegalovirus exposure and HLA in healthy donors. General study points: It has been reported that TCR beta sequences accurately predicted the HLA-A and HLA-B alleles of most subjects. An assumption of roughly uniform sequencing depth across donors underlay the presence/absence analyses. TCR sequences were mostly rare, though some public TCRs occurred in many donors.

A single count supports this clone. The antigen is not known. It was with 60 Vbeta and 13 Jbeta primers that the PCR ran. Profiled with immunoSEQ multiplex PCR; TCRdb holds only in-frame clones, not every one. The sample has more than 85,000 clones; approximately 71% are singletons. From germline, CDR1 is GTSNPN and CDR2 SVGIG (reference sequence). The CDR3 loop spans 13 amino acids. V shed 2 bases, J shed 3 bases, and the junction held 3 bases outside the gene matches. Material for sequencing was PBMCs. This TCR derives from a male donor in good health and CMV-seropositive. The chain has TRBV30 and TRBJ1-1; 7 nucleotides match TRBD1. The CDR3 sequence: CAWSTTGDTEAFF. The CDR3 DNA reads as TGTGCCTGGAGTACCACAGGGGACACTGAAGCTTTCTTT. Supplemented by reference TRBV30 and TRBJ1-1, the full variable domain reads SQTIHQWPATLVQPVGSPLSLECTVEGTSNPNLYWYRQAAGRGLQLLFYSVGIGQISSEVPQNLSASRPQDRQFILSSKKLLLSDSGFYLCAWSTTGDTEAFFGQGTRLTVV.